Listed below are T cell receptor beta chains from one sample, sequenced in a study of blood T cells in healthy people across ages. In TCRdb, the 5' RACE reads were re-called with MiXCR into one record per CDR3 protein. The table records around 1.1 million distinct CDR3 sequences, around two fifths of them present only once. Sequenced: blood. All receptors come from a man aged 18 to 29 in good health. CDR3s include the opening cysteine and the closing phenylalanine or tryptophan. Fields, in order: CDR3 DNA, CDR3 protein, V gene, D gene, clone size, J gene. The D gene is left open where the match is weak. Some rows mark clone size as missing; the rest say once, few, many or name a class of expanded clone.

CDR3 DNA: TGTGCCATCAGTGAAGGGCCAGACCTTAACTATGGCTACACCTTC
CDR3 protein: CAISEGPDLNYGYTF
V gene: TRBV10-3
D gene: .
clone size: many
J gene: TRBJ1-2

CDR3 DNA: TGTGCCAGCAGCCACCAGGGAGAGCAAGAGACCCAGTACTTC
CDR3 protein: CASSHQGEQETQYF
V gene: TRBV14
D gene: .
clone size: .
J gene: TRBJ2-5

CDR3 DNA: TGCAGTGCTAGAGATTCCGGAGCGGGCCGCAGGGGTAACTATGGCTACACCTTC
CDR3 protein: CSARDSGAGRRGNYGYTF
V gene: TRBV20-1
D gene: .
clone size: few
J gene: TRBJ1-2

CDR3 DNA: TGCGCCAGCAGCCAAGATCGGCTATACAATGAGCAGTACTTC
CDR3 protein: CASSQDRLYNEQYF
V gene: TRBV4-3
D gene: .
clone size: once
J gene: TRBJ2-7

CDR3 DNA: TGTGCCAGCAGTTACTCGAAGGTCGGCAATGAGCAGTTCTTC
CDR3 protein: CASSYSKVGNEQFF
V gene: TRBV6-2/TRBV6-3
D gene: .
clone size: few
J gene: TRBJ2-1

CDR3 DNA: TGTGCCGGCAGCCAAGATCAAGGAGGCTATGAGCAGTTCTTC
CDR3 protein: CAGSQDQGGYEQFF
V gene: TRBV3-1
D gene: .
clone size: .
J gene: TRBJ2-1

CDR3 DNA: TGCAGTATCCAGACAGGGTATGGCACTGAAGCTTTCTTT
CDR3 protein: CSIQTGYGTEAFF
V gene: TRBV20-1
D gene: TRBD1
clone size: .
J gene: TRBJ1-1

CDR3 DNA: TGCAGCGGACAGACATCCACAGATACGCAGTATTTT
CDR3 protein: CSGQTSTDTQYF
V gene: TRBV29-1
D gene: .
clone size: many
J gene: TRBJ2-3

CDR3 DNA: TGCAGTGCTAGAGTGCAGGGCGGGGAGAAGACCCAGTACTTC
CDR3 protein: CSARVQGGEKTQYF
V gene: TRBV20-1
D gene: .
clone size: few
J gene: TRBJ2-5

CDR3 DNA: TGTGCCAGCACCTTGGGGGACTACGAGCAGTACTTC
CDR3 protein: CASTLGDYEQYF
V gene: TRBV11-2
D gene: .
clone size: few
J gene: TRBJ2-7

CDR3 DNA: TGTGCCAGCAGCTTAGGGGTTTCAGGGTTTGGCGAAAAACTGTTTTTT
CDR3 protein: CASSLGVSGFGEKLFF
V gene: TRBV7-9
D gene: .
clone size: few
J gene: TRBJ1-4

CDR3 DNA: TGTGCCAGCAGCGTCGAGACAGGGATGAACACTGAAGCTTTCTTT
CDR3 protein: CASSVETGMNTEAFF
V gene: TRBV9
D gene: TRBD1
clone size: .
J gene: TRBJ1-1

CDR3 DNA: TGTGCCAGCAGTCATATATCGACAGGGGGCTATAGGGGCTACACCTTC
CDR3 protein: CASSHISTGGYRGYTF
V gene: TRBV6-5
D gene: TRBD1
clone size: .
J gene: TRBJ1-2

CDR3 DNA: TGTGCCAGCAGCCAAGCTCCTGGGACAGGGAAGAACGAGCAGTACTTC
CDR3 protein: CASSQAPGTGKNEQYF
V gene: TRBV3-1
D gene: TRBD1
clone size: few
J gene: TRBJ2-7

CDR3 DNA: TGCAGTGCTAGACGCTCTAGCGGGGGGGCTTATGCAGATACGCAGTATTTT
CDR3 protein: CSARRSSGGAYADTQYF
V gene: TRBV20-1
D gene: TRBD2
clone size: .
J gene: TRBJ2-3

CDR3 DNA: TGTGCCAGCAGTTTCGCTCCAAATGAGCAGTACTTC
CDR3 protein: CASSFAPNEQYF
V gene: TRBV27
D gene: .
clone size: .
J gene: TRBJ2-5

CDR3 DNA: TGCAGCGTTGAGGGGACCCCGGCTGACACAGATACGCAGTATTTT
CDR3 protein: CSVEGTPADTDTQYF
V gene: TRBV29-1
D gene: .
clone size: .
J gene: TRBJ2-3